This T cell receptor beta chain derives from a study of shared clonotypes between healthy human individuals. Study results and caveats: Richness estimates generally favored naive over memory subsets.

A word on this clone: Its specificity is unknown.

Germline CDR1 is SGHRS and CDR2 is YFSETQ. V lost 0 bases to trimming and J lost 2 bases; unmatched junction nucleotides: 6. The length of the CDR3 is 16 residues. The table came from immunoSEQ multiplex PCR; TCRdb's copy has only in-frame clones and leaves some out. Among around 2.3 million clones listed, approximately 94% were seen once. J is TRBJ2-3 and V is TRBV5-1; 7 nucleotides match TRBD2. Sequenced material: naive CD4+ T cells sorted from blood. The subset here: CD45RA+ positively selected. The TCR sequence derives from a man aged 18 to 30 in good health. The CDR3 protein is CASSLGDYPYTDTQYF. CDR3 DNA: TGCGCCAGCAGCTTGGGGGACTACCCTTACACAGATACGCAGTATTTT.